The clone carrying this T cell receptor beta chain was picked up one time. Its antigen is unidentified. Time point specified: cycle 4 day 1 (C4D1), after more than 5 weeks of nivolumab. Relapses following autologous stem cell transplantation were seen in all patients, with brentuximab vedotin exposure varying. These data come from a study of PD-1 blockade in classical Hodgkin lymphoma. Study-level points and caveats: A significant rise in TCR diversity was seen by C4D1 for CD4+ cells but not for CD8+ cells. Lower baseline TCR diversity marked trial partial responders and progressors.

Measured with immunoSEQ multiplex PCR; TCRdb has only the in-frame clones, and not every one. In the table there are about 30,000 clones, around 80% of which are singletons. Sample: peripheral blood mononuclear cells (PBMCs), taken before the fourth cycle of nivolumab. The clonotype comes from a human donor with classical Hodgkin lymphoma.

CDR3 nucleotides: TGTGCCAGCAGCCCCTTGACAGGAAGAGGCTACACCTTC. Protein: CASSPLTGRGYTF. The chain combines TRBV7-6 with TRBJ1-2; tentatively, D is TRBD1 (6 bases). There are 13 residues in the CDR3. CDR1 is SGHVS and CDR2 is FNYEAQ in the germline V gene. Trimming cost V 5 bases and J 8 bases, with 15 bases left between them.